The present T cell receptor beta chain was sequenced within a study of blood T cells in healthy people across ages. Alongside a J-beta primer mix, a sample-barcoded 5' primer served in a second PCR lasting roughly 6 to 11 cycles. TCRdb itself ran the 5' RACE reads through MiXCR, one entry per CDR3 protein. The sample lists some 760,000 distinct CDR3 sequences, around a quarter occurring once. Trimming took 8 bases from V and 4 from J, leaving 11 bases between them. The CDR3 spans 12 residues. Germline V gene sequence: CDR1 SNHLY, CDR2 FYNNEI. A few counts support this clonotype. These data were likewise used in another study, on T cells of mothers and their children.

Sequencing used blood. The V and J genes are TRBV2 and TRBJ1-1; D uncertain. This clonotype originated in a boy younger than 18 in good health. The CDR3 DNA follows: TGTGCCAGCGGAGGGTCGGCCACTGAAGCTTTCTTT. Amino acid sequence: CASGGSATEAFF.